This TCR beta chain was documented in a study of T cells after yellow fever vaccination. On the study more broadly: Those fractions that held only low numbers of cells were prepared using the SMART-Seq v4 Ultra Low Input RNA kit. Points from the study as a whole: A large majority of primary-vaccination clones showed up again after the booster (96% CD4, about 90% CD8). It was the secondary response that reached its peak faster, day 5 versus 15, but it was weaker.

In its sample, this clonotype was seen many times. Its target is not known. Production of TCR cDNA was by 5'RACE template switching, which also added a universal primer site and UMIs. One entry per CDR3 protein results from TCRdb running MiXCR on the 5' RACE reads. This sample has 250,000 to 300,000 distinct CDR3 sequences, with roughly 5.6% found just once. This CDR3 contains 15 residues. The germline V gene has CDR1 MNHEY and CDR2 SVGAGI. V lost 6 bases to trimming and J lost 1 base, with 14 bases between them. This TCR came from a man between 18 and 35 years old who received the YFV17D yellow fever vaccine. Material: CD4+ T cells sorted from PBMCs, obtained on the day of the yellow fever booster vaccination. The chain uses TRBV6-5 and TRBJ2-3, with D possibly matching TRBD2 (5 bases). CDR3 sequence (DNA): TGTGCCAGCAGAGAACGGAGGTCGGGCACAGATACGCAGTATTTT. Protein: CASRERRSGTDTQYF.